The T cell receptor (beta chain) under discussion was sequenced for a study of shared clonotypes between healthy human individuals. To note about this clone: Its matching antigen is unknown.

Profiled with immunoSEQ multiplex PCR; TCRdb holds only in-frame clones, not every one. Among 900,000 to 1,200,000 clones listed, approximately 80% were seen once. Study-level results: The sharing of roughly 5% of naive CD4 clonotypes was seen across a handful of donors.

The CDR3 consists of 17 residues. With 2 bases clipped from V and 2 bases from J, the junction kept 11 bases outside the gene matches. CDR1 is SGHTA and CDR2 is FQGNSA in the germline V gene. Sample: memory CD4+ T cells from PBMCs. The subset is: CD45RA-negative fraction. This chain uses TRBV7-2 with TRBJ2-7, with 8 bases lining up with TRBD1. The receptor was derived from a man aged 18 to 35 in good health. Some clones in this sample may be carry-over from other donors' samples. CDR3 DNA sequence: TGTGCCAGCAGCTTAAACCCCTGGGACAGGTCCACCTACGAGCAGTACTTC. Translated: CASSLNPWDRSTYEQYF.